Listed below are T cell receptor beta chains from one sample, sequenced in a study of blood T cell repertoires in COVID-19. Sequencing was performed with immunoSEQ multiplex PCR; in TCRdb, only in-frame clones are kept and a portion is missing. The table has some 670,000 clones, more than 80% seen once. Input material: peripheral blood. The receptor set was obtained from a woman younger than 35 with acute or convalescent COVID-19. CDR3s include the opening cysteine and the closing phenylalanine or tryptophan. The order of the fields is CDR3 protein, CDR3 DNA, D gene, J gene, clone size, V gene. D genes are given only for firm matches. Where a row states a size, it is once, few, many or the class of an expanded clone; other rows omit it.

cdr3_aa: CASSFRGATYGYTF
cdr3_nt: TGCGCCAGCAGCTTTCGGGGGGCGACCTATGGCTACACCTTC
d_call: NA
j_call: TRBJ1-2
clone_size: NA
v_call: TRBV5-1

cdr3_aa: CAITPGQGNEQFF
cdr3_nt: TGTGCCATCACACCGGGACAGGGCAATGAGCAGTTCTTC
d_call: TRBD1
j_call: TRBJ2-1
clone_size: NA
v_call: TRBV10-3

cdr3_aa: CASSLNPRGPQETQYF
cdr3_nt: TGTGCCAGCAGCTTAAACCCCAGGGGTCCCCAAGAGACCCAGTACTTC
d_call: NA
j_call: TRBJ2-5
clone_size: NA
v_call: TRBV7-8

cdr3_aa: CASNQGSSTGELFF
cdr3_nt: TGTGCCAGCAACCAGGGCAGTAGCACCGGGGAGCTGTTTTTT
d_call: NA
j_call: TRBJ2-2
clone_size: NA
v_call: TRBV6-5

cdr3_aa: CASTLGGEVLYEQYF
cdr3_nt: TGTGCCAGCACCTTGGGAGGGGAGGTATTATACGAGCAGTACTTC
d_call: TRBD2
j_call: TRBJ2-7
clone_size: NA
v_call: TRBV2

cdr3_aa: CSVEDQEGIRSWSNTEAFF
cdr3_nt: TGCAGCGTTGAAGATCAGGAGGGAATCCGGTCGTGGTCGAACACTGAAGCTTTCTTT
d_call: NA
j_call: TRBJ1-1
clone_size: NA
v_call: TRBV29-1

cdr3_aa: CASGLRQGLSYTF
cdr3_nt: TGTGCTAGTGGTCTCAGACAGGGGCTTAGCTACACCTTC
d_call: TRBD1
j_call: TRBJ1-2
clone_size: NA
v_call: TRBV12-5

cdr3_aa: CAISELLGGGYTF
cdr3_nt: TGTGCCATCAGTGAGCTGCTGGGAGGGGGCTACACCTTC
d_call: NA
j_call: TRBJ1-2
clone_size: NA
v_call: TRBV10-3

cdr3_aa: CASSDPSGGLLGHF
cdr3_nt: TGCGCCAGCAGCGACCCTAGCGGGGGACTCCTCGGCCATTTT
d_call: TRBD2
j_call: TRBJ2-3
clone_size: NA
v_call: TRBV5-1

cdr3_aa: CASSTQGNGYTF
cdr3_nt: TGTGCCAGCAGTACACAGGGGAATGGCTACACCTTC
d_call: TRBD1
j_call: TRBJ1-2
clone_size: NA
v_call: TRBV27

cdr3_aa: CASSPFEGYNSPLHF
cdr3_nt: TGTGCCAGCAGTCCTTTTGAGGGTTATAATTCACCCCTCCACTTT
d_call: NA
j_call: TRBJ1-6
clone_size: NA
v_call: TRBV27

cdr3_aa: CASSLGGGQISYNEQFF
cdr3_nt: TGTGCCAGCAGCTTAGGCGGGGGGCAGATTAGCTACAATGAGCAGTTCTTC
d_call: TRBD2
j_call: TRBJ2-1
clone_size: NA
v_call: TRBV7-2

cdr3_aa: CASVSRSSYNSPLHF
cdr3_nt: TGTGCCAGCGTTAGCAGAAGCTCCTATAATTCACCCCTCCACTTT
d_call: NA
j_call: TRBJ1-6
clone_size: NA
v_call: TRBV2

cdr3_aa: CASSPQTGTYNEQFF
cdr3_nt: TGTGCCAGCAGCCCCCAGACAGGAACCTACAATGAGCAGTTCTTC
d_call: NA
j_call: TRBJ2-1
clone_size: NA
v_call: TRBV9

cdr3_aa: CASGEGNTGELFF
cdr3_nt: TGTGCCAGCGGAGAGGGGAACACCGGGGAGCTGTTTTTT
d_call: NA
j_call: TRBJ2-2
clone_size: NA
v_call: TRBV12-3/TRBV12-4

cdr3_aa: CASSPEPRTAMNTEAFF
cdr3_nt: TGCGCCAGCAGCCCCGAACCCAGGACAGCTATGAACACTGAAGCTTTCTTT
d_call: NA
j_call: TRBJ1-1
clone_size: NA
v_call: TRBV5-1

cdr3_aa: CASRSGSGELFF
cdr3_nt: TGTGCCAGCAGGTCGGGATCCGGGGAGCTGTTTTTT
d_call: NA
j_call: TRBJ2-2
clone_size: NA
v_call: TRBV12-3/TRBV12-4

cdr3_aa: CASSLAGTQAVYEQYF
cdr3_nt: TGTGCCAGCAGCTTGGCCGGGACTCAAGCAGTCTACGAGCAGTACTTC
d_call: NA
j_call: TRBJ2-7
clone_size: NA
v_call: TRBV5-6

cdr3_aa: CASSTPAGGQETQYF
cdr3_nt: TGTGCCAGCAGCACCCCAGCGGGGGGACAAGAGACCCAGTACTTC
d_call: TRBD2
j_call: TRBJ2-5
clone_size: NA
v_call: TRBV6-5

cdr3_aa: CASKRVVSNYGYTF
cdr3_nt: TGTGCCAGCAAACGGGTCGTGTCTAACTATGGCTACACCTTC
d_call: NA
j_call: TRBJ1-2
clone_size: NA
v_call: TRBV6-5

cdr3_aa: CSLRVDYGYTF
cdr3_nt: TGCAGCCTCAGGGTTGACTATGGCTACACCTTC
d_call: NA
j_call: TRBJ1-2
clone_size: NA
v_call: TRBV29-1

cdr3_aa: CASSQDTEGFTNEQFF
cdr3_nt: TGCGCCAGCAGCCAAGATACAGAGGGCTTCACCAATGAGCAGTTCTTC
d_call: NA
j_call: TRBJ2-1
clone_size: NA
v_call: TRBV4-1

cdr3_aa: CASSVDSGERTDTQYF
cdr3_nt: TGTGCCAGCAGCGTAGATAGCGGGGAGAGGACAGATACGCAGTATTTT
d_call: TRBD2
j_call: TRBJ2-3
clone_size: NA
v_call: TRBV9

cdr3_aa: CASSFGTGEGSYNSPLHF
cdr3_nt: TGTGCCAGCAGCTTCGGGACAGGGGAGGGCTCCTATAATTCACCCCTCCACTTT
d_call: TRBD1
j_call: TRBJ1-6
clone_size: NA
v_call: TRBV7-9

cdr3_aa: CASSLGQFSTDTQYF
cdr3_nt: TGTGCCAGCAGCTTAGGTCAGTTTAGCACAGATACGCAGTATTTT
d_call: NA
j_call: TRBJ2-3
clone_size: NA
v_call: TRBV11-3

cdr3_aa: CASSFFRRDREDIQYF
cdr3_nt: TGTGCCAGCAGTTTTTTTCGCCGGGACAGGGAAGACATTCAGTACTTC
d_call: TRBD1
j_call: TRBJ2-4
clone_size: NA
v_call: TRBV28

cdr3_aa: CATRGQGGGQPQHF
cdr3_nt: TGTGCCACCAGGGGACAGGGAGGAGGCCAGCCCCAGCATTTT
d_call: TRBD1
j_call: TRBJ1-5
clone_size: NA
v_call: TRBV2

cdr3_aa: CASSVGKQGLNYGYTF
cdr3_nt: TGTGCCAGCAGCGTAGGCAAACAGGGCCTCAACTATGGCTACACCTTC
d_call: NA
j_call: TRBJ1-2
clone_size: NA
v_call: TRBV9

cdr3_aa: CASSLAGLTDTQYF
cdr3_nt: TGTGCCAGCAGCTTGGCGGGACTCACAGATACGCAGTATTTT
d_call: NA
j_call: TRBJ2-3
clone_size: NA
v_call: TRBV11-2

cdr3_aa: CASSPVNKGDYGYTF
cdr3_nt: TGTGCCAGCTCACCTGTGAACAAGGGAGACTATGGCTACACCTTC
d_call: NA
j_call: TRBJ1-2
clone_size: NA
v_call: TRBV18

cdr3_aa: CASSSEGETQYF
cdr3_nt: TGTGCCAGCAGTTCGGAGGGCGAGACCCAGTACTTC
d_call: NA
j_call: TRBJ2-5
clone_size: NA
v_call: TRBV28

cdr3_aa: CASSRDRDEEKLFF
cdr3_nt: TGTGCCAGCAGCCGAGACAGGGATGAGGAAAAACTGTTTTTT
d_call: TRBD1
j_call: TRBJ1-4
clone_size: few
v_call: TRBV7-9

cdr3_aa: CASMGQGSTGELFF
cdr3_nt: TGTGCCAGCATGGGACAGGGGAGCACCGGGGAGCTGTTTTTT
d_call: TRBD1
j_call: TRBJ2-2
clone_size: NA
v_call: TRBV25-1

cdr3_aa: CASSLNIGNTEAFF
cdr3_nt: TGTGCCAGCAGCTTAAACATTGGGAACACTGAAGCTTTCTTT
d_call: NA
j_call: TRBJ1-1
clone_size: NA
v_call: TRBV11-1

cdr3_aa: CASSEAFGYGYTF
cdr3_nt: TGTGCCAGCAGTGAAGCATTCGGGTACGGCTACACCTTC
d_call: NA
j_call: TRBJ1-2
clone_size: NA
v_call: TRBV6-1

cdr3_aa: CASSERWGGRHQPQHF
cdr3_nt: TGTGCCAGCAGTGAAAGGTGGGGGGGGCGTCATCAGCCCCAGCATTTT
d_call: NA
j_call: TRBJ1-5
clone_size: NA
v_call: TRBV6-1

cdr3_aa: CASSPGQDYGYTF
cdr3_nt: TGTGCCAGCAGCCCGGGACAGGACTATGGCTACACCTTC
d_call: TRBD1
j_call: TRBJ1-2
clone_size: NA
v_call: TRBV5-4

cdr3_aa: CASSSNGQGGRYNYGYTF
cdr3_nt: TGTGCCAGCAGCTCGAACGGACAGGGGGGAAGATATAACTATGGCTACACCTTC
d_call: TRBD1
j_call: TRBJ1-2
clone_size: once
v_call: TRBV11-2

cdr3_aa: CSAWTGENTEAFF
cdr3_nt: TGCAGCGCATGGACAGGGGAGAACACTGAAGCTTTCTTT
d_call: TRBD1
j_call: TRBJ1-1
clone_size: NA
v_call: TRBV29-1

cdr3_aa: CASSDRSRLNRLMNTEAFF
cdr3_nt: TGTGCCAGCAGTGACCGTTCCAGGTTGAATAGGCTCATGAACACTGAAGCTTTCTTT
d_call: NA
j_call: TRBJ1-1
clone_size: NA
v_call: TRBV6-4

cdr3_aa: CASSLVTGAGEQYF
cdr3_nt: TGTGCCAGCAGCTTAGTAACAGGGGCAGGCGAGCAGTACTTC
d_call: TRBD1
j_call: TRBJ2-7
clone_size: NA
v_call: TRBV13

cdr3_aa: CSVPTPGYSNQPQHF
cdr3_nt: TGCAGCGTTCCTACCCCGGGTTATAGCAATCAGCCCCAGCATTTT
d_call: NA
j_call: TRBJ1-5
clone_size: NA
v_call: TRBV29-1

cdr3_aa: CASSPGGSSYEQYF
cdr3_nt: TGTGCCAGCTCACCAGGAGGGTCCTCCTACGAGCAGTACTTC
d_call: NA
j_call: TRBJ2-7
clone_size: NA
v_call: TRBV18

cdr3_aa: CASTPGGGNQPQHF
cdr3_nt: TGTGCCAGCACCCCGGGGGGAGGCAATCAGCCCCAGCATTTT
d_call: NA
j_call: TRBJ1-5
clone_size: NA
v_call: TRBV28

cdr3_aa: CASSYSLVNEQFF
cdr3_nt: TGTGCCAGCAGTTACTCGCTAGTCAATGAGCAGTTCTTC
d_call: NA
j_call: TRBJ2-1
clone_size: few
v_call: TRBV6-5

cdr3_aa: CASSYSGHSNTGELFF
cdr3_nt: TGTGCCAGCAGTTACTCTGGACACTCGAACACCGGGGAGCTGTTTTTT
d_call: NA
j_call: TRBJ2-2
clone_size: NA
v_call: TRBV6-2/TRBV6-3

cdr3_aa: CASSIDRDINIQYF
cdr3_nt: TGTGCCAGTAGTATCGACCGGGACATAAACATTCAGTACTTC
d_call: NA
j_call: TRBJ2-4
clone_size: once
v_call: TRBV19

cdr3_aa: CASSPMDREISNQPQHF
cdr3_nt: TGTGCCAGCAGCCCGATGGACAGGGAGATTAGCAATCAGCCCCAGCATTTT
d_call: TRBD1
j_call: TRBJ1-5
clone_size: NA
v_call: TRBV7-8

cdr3_aa: CASSPPGVGEAFF
cdr3_nt: TGTGCCAGCAGCCCACCAGGGGTTGGTGAAGCTTTCTTT
d_call: NA
j_call: TRBJ1-1
clone_size: few
v_call: TRBV7-9

cdr3_aa: CASSVQGAGEAFF
cdr3_nt: TGTGCCAGCTCAGTCCAGGGGGCGGGTGAAGCTTTCTTT
d_call: TRBD1
j_call: TRBJ1-1
clone_size: once
v_call: TRBV18

cdr3_aa: CASSWSEGDHPEGLFF
cdr3_nt: TGTGCCAGCAGTTGGTCGGAGGGAGATCACCCCGAGGGACTGTTTTTT
d_call: NA
j_call: TRBJ1-4
clone_size: NA
v_call: TRBV6-5

cdr3_aa: CASSPAGDGYTF
cdr3_nt: TGTGCCAGCTCACCAGCGGGTGACGGCTACACCTTC
d_call: NA
j_call: TRBJ1-2
clone_size: NA
v_call: TRBV18

cdr3_aa: CASSLAGRSEAFF
cdr3_nt: TGTGCCAGCAGTTTAGCAGGGCGGTCAGAAGCTTTCTTT
d_call: NA
j_call: TRBJ1-1
clone_size: NA
v_call: TRBV28

cdr3_aa: CASSPYRYRGDSNQPQHF
cdr3_nt: TGTGCCAGCAGTCCATACCGGTACAGGGGGGATAGCAATCAGCCCCAGCATTTT
d_call: TRBD1
j_call: TRBJ1-5
clone_size: few
v_call: TRBV27

cdr3_aa: CSVYTYEQYF
cdr3_nt: TGCAGCGTTTATACCTACGAGCAGTACTTC
d_call: NA
j_call: TRBJ2-7
clone_size: NA
v_call: TRBV29-1

cdr3_aa: CASSRGNSYEQYF
cdr3_nt: TGTGCCAGCAGCCGGGGGAACAGTTACGAGCAGTACTTC
d_call: NA
j_call: TRBJ2-7
clone_size: NA
v_call: TRBV27

cdr3_aa: CASSQNTGSGNTIYF
cdr3_nt: TGCGCCAGCAGCCAGAATACAGGCTCTGGAAACACCATATATTTT
d_call: NA
j_call: TRBJ1-3
clone_size: NA
v_call: TRBV4-1

cdr3_aa: CASSEAPGATFGNTIYF
cdr3_nt: TGTGCCAGCAGTGAAGCGCCAGGGGCTACGTTCGGAAACACCATATATTTT
d_call: NA
j_call: TRBJ1-3
clone_size: NA
v_call: TRBV6-1

cdr3_aa: CASSLRDKVYGYTF
cdr3_nt: TGTGCCAGCTCACTCCGGGACAAAGTCTATGGCTACACCTTC
d_call: NA
j_call: TRBJ1-2
clone_size: NA
v_call: TRBV18